Listed here are 24 T cell receptor beta chains from one sample, sequenced in a study of CD8 T cells in ankylosing spondylitis. MiXCR, run by TCRdb on the 5' RACE reads, gives a single entry per CDR3 protein. The profile covers approximately 240,000 distinct CDR3 sequences, with about 10% appearing a single time and less than 3% taken by the ten largest. Sequenced input: blood, either unsorted or a sorted T cell fraction (not recorded which). These receptors all stem from a male donor with ankylosing spondylitis or in good health (not recorded which).

The V gene is TRBV30, the J gene TRBJ1-6, with a tentative D call TRBD1 (6 bases). CDR3 length: 13 residues. Germline lookup yields CDR1 GTSNPN and CDR2 SVGIG (reference sequence). V gave up 6 bases and J gave up 3 bases, with 9 bases separating them. The CDR3 sequence is CACRDNYNSPLHF. The CDR3 DNA reads TGTGCCTGCCGGGACAACTATAATTCACCCCTCCACTTT.

This clonotype showed up just a few times. The chain carries TRBV20-1 and TRBJ1-2; possible D gene TRBD1, 5 bases. The CDR3 is 13 residues long. Germline CDR1 reads DFQATT; CDR2 reads SNEGSKA (reference sequence). V was shortened by 7 bases and J by 0 bases, with 12 bases between the two germline ends. The CDR3 spells CSGTGPSNYGYTF. CDR3 bases: TGCAGTGGTACAGGACCTTCTAACTATGGCTACACCTTC.

This clonotype was counted ten times or more. The chain recombines TRBV14 with TRBJ2-3; TRBD1 matches at 11 bases. V trimming: 4 bases; J trimming: 6 bases; junction bases outside the gene matches: 0. The CDR3 is 13 residues long. CDR1 is SGHDN and CDR2 is FVKESK in the germline V gene. CDR3 region: CASSRDRGDTQYF. The CDR3 DNA reads as TGTGCCAGCAGCCGGGACAGGGGGGATACGCAGTATTTT.

This chain links TRBV30 with TRBJ2-5; 10 bases are a match to TRBD2. The V gene's germline CDR1 is GTSNPN and CDR2 SVGIG (reference sequence). The CDR3 runs 16 residues. V lost 0 bases, J lost 6 bases, and 10 bases stayed unmatched. This CDR3 reads CAWSVSPSGSRQTQYF. The DNA of the CDR3 is TGTGCCTGGAGTGTATCTCCTAGCGGGAGTCGACAGACCCAGTACTTC.

This clonotype was found many times. The chain employs TRBV30 and TRBJ1-2; D remains unclear. CDR1 is GTSNPN and CDR2 is SVGIG in the germline V gene (reference sequence). This CDR3 has 14 residues. V lost 2 bases and J lost 5, with 15 bases in between. CDR3 in amino acids: CAWSPPVRGYGYTF. CDR3 in DNA: TGTGCCTGGAGTCCCCCCGTTCGAGGGTATGGCTACACCTTC.

This clonotype occurred many times. This sequence joins TRBV5-1 and TRBJ2-2; perhaps TRBD1 as D (6 bases). The CDR3 runs to 14 residues. Between the trimmed V and J ends, which lost 0 bases and 8 bases, there was a span of 11 bases. Germline lookup yields CDR1 SGHRS and CDR2 YFSETQ. CDR3 loop: CASSLDRVDGELFF. In nucleotides, the CDR3 is TGCGCCAGCAGCTTGGACAGGGTCGATGGGGAGCTGTTTTTT.

This clonotype was observed many times. The V and J genes are TRBV19 and TRBJ2-2; 12 bases agree with TRBD2. The CDR3 runs 16 residues. V trimming: 7 bases; J trimming: 4 bases; junction bases outside the gene matches: 7. Looked up from germline, CDR1 is LNHDA and CDR2 is SQIVND (reference sequence). The CDR3, as DNA: TGTGCCAGTACCACCCTACTAGCGGGGGGCACCGGGGAGCTGTTTTTT. It translates to CASTTLLAGGTGELFF.

This clonotype was seen repeatedly, ten times or more. The chain joins TRBV7-9 to TRBJ2-2, with TRBD2 identical over 14 bases. The germline CDR1 and CDR2 sequences are SEHNR and FQNEAQ (reference sequence). The CDR3 has 17 residues. The trim removed 3 bases at V and 5 bases at J, leaving 5 bases unmatched. The CDR3 loop reads CASSFGLAGGLTGELFF. The CDR3, as DNA: TGTGCCAGCAGCTTCGGACTAGCGGGAGGTTTAACCGGGGAGCTGTTTTTT.

Ten or more counts support this clonotype. The rearrangement uses TRBV6-1 and TRBJ2-7, with D perhaps matching TRBD2 (5 bases). The CDR3 sequence is 14 residues long. Trimming left V 8 bases short and J 0 bases short, with 14 bases between. Germline CDR1 and CDR2: MNHNS and SASEGT. The CDR3 DNA follows: TGTGCCAGCGCACTAGGGCCCGACTCCTACGAGCAGTACTTC. As protein: CASALGPDSYEQYF.

This clonotype was observed at least ten times. J is TRBJ1-6 and V is TRBV5-1; TRBD1 might be the D (5 bases). The CDR3 spans 16 residues. Germline CDR1 is SGHRS and CDR2 is YFSETQ. Trimming removed 0 bases from V and 5 bases from J, with 12 bases in between. CDR3 protein: CASSLEVSGNNSPLHF. The DNA of the CDR3 is TGCGCCAGCAGCTTGGAGGTGTCAGGGAATAATTCACCCCTCCACTTT. Complete variable domain (other parts from reference TRBV5-1 and TRBJ1-6): KAGVTQTPRYLIKTRGQQVTLSCSPISGHRSVSWYQQTPGQGLQFLFEYFSETQRNKGNFPGRFSGRQFSNSRSEMNVSTLELGDSALYLCASSLEVSGNNSPLHFGNGTRLTVT.

A few counts support this clonotype. This sequence joins TRBV7-6 and TRBJ2-2, with TRBD2 identical over 10 bases. Germline CDR1 is SGHVS and CDR2 is FNYEAQ. The CDR3 loop spans 16 amino acids. Trimming took 1 base from V and 7 from J; bases not matched to a gene: 6. The CDR3 loop reads CASSLEREGLSGELFF. The CDR3 region has the DNA TGTGCCAGCAGCTTAGAGCGGGAGGGCCTTAGCGGGGAGCTGTTTTTT.

This clonotype was picked up a small number of times. The chain links TRBV9 to TRBJ2-7; D is unclear. The CDR3 is made up of 14 amino acids. Germline values: CDR1 SGDLS, CDR2 YYNGEE. Between the trimmed V and J ends, which lost 2 bases and 0 bases, there was a span of 9 bases. The CDR3 nucleotides read TGTGCCAGCAGCGTCACGACGCGCTCCTACGAGCAGTACTTC. As protein: CASSVTTRSYEQYF. The whole variable domain, filled in from reference TRBV9 and TRBJ2-7, reads DSGVTQTPKHLITATGQRVTLRCSPRSGDLSVYWYQQSLDQGLQFLIQYYNGEERAKGNILERFSAQQFPDLHSELNLSSLELGDSALYFCASSVTTRSYEQYFGPGTRLTVT.

This clonotype was observed many times. V usage is TRBV29-1 and J usage is TRBJ2-7, with D tentatively TRBD1 (5 bases). CDR3 length: 12 residues. V lost 7 bases and J 2 bases, leaving 12 bases between the germline ends. Per germline, CDR1 SQVTM and CDR2 ANQGSEA. In DNA form, the CDR3 reads TGCAGCGCCGGCGACAGAACCTACGAGCAGTACTTC. Its protein is CSAGDRTYEQYF.

This clonotype has a count of ten or more. The gene calls are TRBV7-2 and TRBJ1-5; the D is unclear. Trimming took 3 bases from V and 5 from J, leaving 5 bases between them. Per the germline V gene, CDR1 is SGHTA and CDR2 is FQGNSA. The CDR3 sequence is 12 residues long. The CDR3 reads CASSFRDQPQHF. The CDR3 DNA reads TGTGCCAGCAGCTTCCGGGATCAGCCCCAGCATTTT.

The chain recombines TRBV14 with TRBJ2-6, with 9 bases lining up with TRBD1. CDR3 length: 18 residues. The J segment lost 0 bases and the V segment lost 4 bases, leaving 7 bases of the junction unmatched. Germline V gene sequence: CDR1 SGHDN, CDR2 FVKESK. For the CDR3, the DNA is TGTGCCAGCAGCCGCCGGGACAGGGTTCTCTCTGGGGCCAACGTCCTGACTTTC. This sequence encodes CASSRRDRVLSGANVLTF.

In its sample, this clonotype was seen a few times. The rearrangement uses TRBV5-1 and TRBJ2-7, with 10 bases fitting TRBD2. The CDR3 runs to 18 residues. The germline V gene encodes CDR1 SGHRS and CDR2 YFSETQ. With V trimmed by 0 bases and J by 1 base, 10 bases remained unmatched. This CDR3 is CASSLGALAGVLSYEQYF. CDR3 coding DNA: TGCGCCAGCAGCTTGGGAGCTCTAGCGGGAGTCCTTTCCTACGAGCAGTACTTC.

Worth noting for this clonotype: This may arise from a read error, as a much more abundant clone is one base away. This chain uses TRBV20-1 with TRBJ2-7, with 12 bases that match TRBD2. Germline V gene data show CDR1 as DFQATT and CDR2 as SNEGSKA (reference sequence). This CDR3 is 14 amino acids long. V was clipped by 4 bases and J by 9 bases; unmatched bases: 10. The CDR3 is CSAIRLAGVRAQYF. The CDR3 DNA follows: TGCAGTGCTATCAGACTAGCGGGAGTGAGGGCGCAGTACTTC.

This clonotype was recorded a few times. The chain combines TRBV7-9 with TRBJ2-1; the match to TRBD2 covers 8 bases. J gave up 8 bases and V 8 bases, and 20 bases lay outside the gene matches. CDR1 and CDR2 from the germline V gene are SEHNR and FQNEAQ (reference sequence). This CDR3 has 17 amino acids. CDR3 nucleotide sequence: TGTGCCAGCCTCCCCAAAAGGGCGGGGAGCGGGAGCGATGAGCAGTTCTTC. It specifies CASLPKRAGSGSDEQFF.

This chain joins TRBV12-3 or TRBV12-4 and TRBJ1-1; D is uncertain. The CDR3 spans 14 residues. The V and J ends lost 4 bases and 5 bases respectively, with 14 bases between them. The CDR3 reads CASSWVSQNTEAFF. The DNA of the CDR3 is TGTGCCAGCAGTTGGGTCTCCCAGAATACTGAAGCTTTCTTT.

This clonotype was seen ten or more times. J is TRBJ2-7 and V is TRBV12-3 or TRBV12-4; tentative D call: TRBD1 (6 bases). Trimming stripped 3 bases from V and 3 bases from J, with 12 bases between. The CDR3 length is 14 residues. CDR3 DNA: TGTGCCAGCAGTTTCGGCCAGGGGTTCTACGAGCAGTACTTC. Translation gives CASSFGQGFYEQYF.

In this sample, this clonotype turned up many times. The chain links TRBV5-1 to TRBJ2-2, with D perhaps assigned TRBD1 or TRBD2 (5 bases each). The CDR3 length is 14 residues. Germline-derived CDR1 and CDR2 are SGHRS and YFSETQ. The V gene lost 3 bases and the J gene lost 7 bases, with 13 bases spanning the gap. The CDR3: CASSWGTSGGELFF. In nucleotides, the CDR3 is TGCGCCAGCAGCTGGGGGACCTCCGGCGGGGAGCTGTTTTTT.

This clonotype was counted many times. The V and J genes are TRBV19 and TRBJ2-7, with TRBD1 matching 11 bases. V was clipped by 3 bases and J by 6 bases; unmatched bases: 13. Germline V CDR1 and CDR2: LNHDA, SQIVND (reference sequence). The CDR3 consists of 17 residues. The CDR3: CASSISPSGQGDSEQYF. The CDR3, as DNA: TGTGCCAGTAGTATCAGCCCTTCGGGACAGGGGGACTCCGAGCAGTACTTC.

This chain links TRBV7-9 with TRBJ2-1; TRBD1 matches 8 bases. This CDR3 spans 16 amino acids. With 3 bases clipped from V and 6 bases from J, the junction kept 10 bases outside the gene matches. CDR1 is SEHNR, CDR2 FQNEAQ, per germline (reference sequence). Here the CDR3 reads CASSFPGGENGNEQFF. The DNA for the CDR3 is TGTGCCAGCAGCTTCCCAGGGGGCGAGAATGGCAATGAGCAGTTCTTC.

This clonotype was recorded many times. This chain uses TRBV10-3 with TRBJ2-7; D is unresolved. Trimming removed 3 bases from V and 0 bases from J, with 6 bases in between. CDR3 length: 13 amino acids. Germline V lookup: CDR1 ENHRY, CDR2 SYGVKD. CDR3 DNA: TGTGCCATCAGTGACGGCGGCTCCTACGAGCAGTACTTC. It translates to CAISDGGSYEQYF.